This entry features one T cell receptor (beta chain) sequence. The data are from a study of blood T cells in healthy people across ages. Together with a sample-barcoded 5' primer, a J-beta primer mix was included in a second PCR lasting about 7 to 11 cycles. Every sample produced at least 3 million CDR3-containing paired-end reads. TCRdb passed the 5' RACE reads through MiXCR, listing each CDR3 protein once. This sample carries hundreds of thousands of distinct CDR3 sequences, around 24% of them seen once, and the ten largest clones take approximately 8.7%. The CDR3 is 14 amino acids. V was shortened by 2 bases and J by 6 bases, with 14 bases between the two germline ends. Germline lookup yields CDR1 SGHVS and CDR2 FNYEAQ. The sample was also linked to a second study, of T cells of mothers and their children. In that study: The people who donated were a few healthy Caucasian mothers and their six children.

The source of this sequence is a boy younger than 18 in good health. This rearrangement joins TRBV7-6 to TRBJ2-7; D remains unclear. Material: blood. Here the CDR3 reads CASSLSRSHAEQYF. For the CDR3, the DNA is TGTGCCAGCAGCTTAAGCAGGTCTCACGCCGAGCAGTACTTC.